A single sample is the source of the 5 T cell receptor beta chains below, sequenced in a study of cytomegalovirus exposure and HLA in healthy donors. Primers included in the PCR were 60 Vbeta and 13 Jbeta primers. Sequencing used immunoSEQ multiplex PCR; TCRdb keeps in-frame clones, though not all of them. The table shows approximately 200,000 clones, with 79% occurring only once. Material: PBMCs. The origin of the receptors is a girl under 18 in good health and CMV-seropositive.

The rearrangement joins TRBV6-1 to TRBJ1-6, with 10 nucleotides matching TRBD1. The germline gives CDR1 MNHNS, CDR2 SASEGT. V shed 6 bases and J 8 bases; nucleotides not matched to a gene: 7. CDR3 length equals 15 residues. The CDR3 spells CASRGSGQGYSPLHF. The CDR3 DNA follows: TGTGCCAGCAGGGGATCGGGACAGGGGTATTCACCCCTCCACTTT.

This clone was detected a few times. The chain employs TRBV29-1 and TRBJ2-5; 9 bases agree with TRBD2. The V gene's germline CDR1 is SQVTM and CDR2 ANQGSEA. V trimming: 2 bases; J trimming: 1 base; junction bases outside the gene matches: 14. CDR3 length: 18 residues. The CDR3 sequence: CSVELLVAGGNLQETQYF. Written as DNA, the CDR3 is TGCAGCGTTGAACTTTTAGTGGCGGGGGGGAACCTCCAAGAGACCCAGTACTTC.

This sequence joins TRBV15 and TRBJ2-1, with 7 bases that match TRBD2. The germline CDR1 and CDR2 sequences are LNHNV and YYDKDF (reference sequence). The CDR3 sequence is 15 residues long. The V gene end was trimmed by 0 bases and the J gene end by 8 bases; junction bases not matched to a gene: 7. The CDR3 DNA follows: TGTGCCACCAGCAGAGATGGGGGGGGGAGGGATGAGCAGTTCTTC. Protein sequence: CATSRDGGGRDEQFF. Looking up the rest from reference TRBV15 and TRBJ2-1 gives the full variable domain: DAMVIQNPRYQVTQFGKPVTLSCSQTLNHNVMYWYQQKSSQAPKLLFHYYDKDFNNEADTPDNFQSRRPNTSFCFLDIRSPGLGDTAMYLCATSRDGGGRDEQFFGPGTRLTVL.

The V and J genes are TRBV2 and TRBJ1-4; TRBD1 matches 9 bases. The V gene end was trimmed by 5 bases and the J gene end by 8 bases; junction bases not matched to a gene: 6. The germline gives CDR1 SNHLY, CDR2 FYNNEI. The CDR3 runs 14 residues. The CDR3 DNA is TGTGCCAGCAGTAAGACAGGGGGGAGCGAAAAACTGTTTTTT. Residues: CASSKTGGSEKLFF.

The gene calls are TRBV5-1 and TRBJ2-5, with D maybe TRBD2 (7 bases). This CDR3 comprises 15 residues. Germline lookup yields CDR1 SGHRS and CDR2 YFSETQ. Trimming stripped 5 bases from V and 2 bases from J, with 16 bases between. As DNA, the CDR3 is TGCGCCAGCAGTGCCAGGGGAGCGGGGCAAGAGACCCAGTACTTC. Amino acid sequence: CASSARGAGQETQYF.